These T cell receptor beta chains were read from a single sample in a study of PD-L1 blockade in urothelial cancer. Sequenced by immunoSEQ multiplex PCR; TCRdb stores in-frame clones only, minus some. The sample includes about 120,000 clones, around 86% seen only once; the top ten take 2.4%. This specimen consisted of PBMCs, obtained around atezolizumab (anti-PD-L1) treatment. The source of these receptors is a man aged 45 to 65 with urothelial cancer. Each CDR3 is given without its conserved first and last residue.

len	v_gene	j_gene	CDR3aa
13	TRBV5-5	TRBJ2-2	ASSARQGSTGELF
13	TRBV5-4	TRBJ2-3	ASSRQSISTDTQY
11	TRBV19	TRBJ1-1	ASLGRMSTEAF
13	TRBV5-1	TRBJ2-7	ASSLGRWSSYEQY
12	TRBV28	TRBJ2-1	ASSLSQGNNEQF
12	TRBV7-6	TRBJ1-4	ASSLQATNEKLF
12	TRBV5-1	TRBJ2-3	ASRRTPSTDTQY
9	TRBV11-2	TRBJ1-6	ASSRTTPLH
16	TRBV28	TRBJ2-1	ASPPGGGRLATYNEQF
12	TRBV28	TRBJ1-5	ASSQHRSNQPQH
14	TRBV11-1	TRBJ2-1	ASSARLAGGPNEQF
9	TRBV5-1	TRBJ2-5	ASSFKETQY
12	TRBV28	TRBJ2-5	ASSFSQGGETQY
12	TRBV9	TRBJ1-5	ASSVGTDWQPQH
11	TRBV30	TRBJ1-3	ACDRGVGNTIY
11	TRBV5-4	TRBJ1-2	ASSLQGARGYT
12	TRBV4-2	TRBJ2-1	ASSQEPRDGEQF
13	TRBV6-1	TRBJ1-4	ASSGRDSGSEKLF
13	TRBV4-1	TRBJ2-5	ASSQDEGYGETQY
11	TRBV19	TRBJ2-3	ASSIGTSDTQY
11	TRBV30	TRBJ1-4	AGTGTHNEKLF
17	TRBV5-4	TRBJ2-4	ASSAAINAGGRAKNIQY
14	TRBV27	TRBJ2-2	ASSYLTSGSAGELF
11	TRBV5-1	TRBJ1-1	ASSPDRGQGAF
14	TRBV5-1	TRBJ1-6	ASSGGTGGYNSPLH
14	TRBV6-6	TRBJ2-3	ASTLRRGSSTDTQY
20	TRBV15	TRBJ2-5	ATSASTPGTSGRVPPIETQY
14	TRBV4-1	TRBJ2-1	ASSQDHSGSYNEQF
11	TRBV5-4	TRBJ1-2	ASSAGTAYGYT
15	TRBV5-4	TRBJ2-2	ASSPPPTSGSAGELF
12	TRBV18	TRBJ2-7	ASSLNPTAYEQY
13	TRBV28	TRBJ2-3	ASIPRHVVGDTQY